This T cell receptor (beta chain) was sequenced in a study of PD-L1 blockade in urothelial cancer. Study background: Male sex and bladder-origin urothelial cancer characterized about 85% of the roughly 30 patients. The median T cell count in blood samples was more than 110,000.

TCRdb's table, derived via immunoSEQ multiplex PCR, lists solely in-frame clones and lacks some. The sample lists 80,000 to 130,000 clones, about nine tenths occurring once. Diagnoses among patients were locally advanced or metastatic urothelial carcinoma. Germline V CDR1 and CDR2: SGHVS, FQNEAQ. Trimming removed 3 bases from V and 0 bases from J; junction bases left unmatched: 2. The CDR3 is 16 amino acids. The origin of this receptor is an elderly woman with urothelial cancer. The specimen comprised PBMCs, sampled around atezolizumab (anti-PD-L1) treatment. V usage is TRBV7-8 and J usage is TRBJ2-3; 11 bases map to TRBD2. CDR3: CASSFWTSGSTDTQYF. CDR3 DNA sequence: TGTGCCAGCAGCTTTTGGACTAGCGGGAGCACAGATACGCAGTATTTT.